The clone carrying this TCR beta chain has just a few counts. The antigen remains unidentified. Documented time point: patch test 1, 2 weeks after DPC sensitization. Treatment denoted: therapeutic diphenylcyclopropenone sensitization with weekly scalp DPC. This sample stems from a study of human T cells and chemical hapten exposure. Background on the study: On approximately 2 cm by approximately 2 cm of upper inner arm skin, sensitization was performed with 2% DPC.

Study results and caveats: Alopecia affecting every donor means their immune response may not match healthy people's.

Unique molecular identifiers were linked by the library to individual cDNA molecules. TCRdb itself ran the RACE reads through MiXCR, one entry per CDR3 protein. The table includes fewer than 130,000 distinct CDR3 sequences, 11% detected once. The input for sequencing was whole blood, taken in connection with sensitization to the hapten diphenylcyclopropenone (DPC). This receptor was identified in a woman aged 35 to 49 with alopecia areata. Some clones in this sample may be carry-over from other donors' samples.

CDR3 region: CASTYRRDTQYF. Written as DNA, the CDR3 is TGTGCCAGCACCTACCGGCGAGATACGCAGTATTTT. This sequence joins TRBV7-8 and TRBJ2-3; D uncertain. The germline CDR1 and CDR2 sequences are SGHVS and FQNEAQ. V gave up 7 bases and J gave up 5 bases, with 10 bases separating them. The CDR3 length is 12 residues. Full variable domain (missing parts from reference TRBV7-8 and TRBJ2-3): GAGVSQSPRYKVAKRGQDVALRCDPISGHVSLFWYQQALGQGPEFLTYFQNEAQLDKSGLPSDRFFAERPEGSVSTLKIQRTQQEDSAVYLCASTYRRDTQYFGPGTRLTVL.